These 29 T cell receptor beta chains share one sample of origin, sequenced in a study of shared clonotypes between healthy human individuals (dated by TCRdb to the early 2020s). CD8 naive samples were obtained by positive selection for CCR7 among CD45RO-negative cells, yielding a CD45RA+CCR7+ population from which TemRA cells were excluded. Libraries were built with the immunoSEQ multiplex PCR assay. The clones in this table, taken by TCRdb from immuneACCESS, are in-frame only. Not every clone is retained; where verified, under half of the shortfall comes from an unresolved V gene, and the cause of the rest is unknown. The sample table contains millions of clones; only one count was recorded for about 95% of them. The top ten hold about 1.1% of the sample. Sequenced: naive CD8+ T cells sorted from blood. Explained via the paper, the cell subset or site label denotes: CD45RA+CCR7+. These receptors all stem from a man between 18 and 29 years old in good health.

The chain couples TRBV19 to TRBJ1-1; 8 bases line up with TRBD1. The germline V gene encodes CDR1 LNHDA and CDR2 SQIVND (reference sequence). V lost 5 bases and J lost 7; bases outside the gene matches: 6. CDR3 size: 13 residues. CDR3 sequence: CASSFDRGIEAFF. The CDR3 DNA reads TGTGCCAGTAGTTTTGACAGGGGCATTGAAGCTTTCTTT.

V usage is TRBV25-1 and J usage is TRBJ2-7; D remains ambiguous. The CDR3 consists of 14 residues. CDR1 and CDR2 from the germline V gene are MGHDK and SYGVNS. The V and J ends lost 2 bases and 2 bases respectively, with 10 bases between them. The CDR3: CASSEGRLTYEQYF. The CDR3 DNA follows: TGTGCCAGCAGTGAAGGACGGCTAACCTACGAGCAGTACTTC.

This clone was recorded only once. The same CDR3 can be traced to other DNA sequences in this sample. The rearrangement joins TRBV14 to TRBJ2-7; D ambiguous. Trimming cost V 0 bases and J 2 bases, with 5 bases left between them. Germline assignment: CDR1 SGHDN and CDR2 FVKESK. The CDR3 length is 13 residues. CDR3 residues: CASSQDLTYEQYF. CDR3 nucleotide sequence: TGTGCCAGCAGCCAAGATCTTACCTACGAGCAGTACTTC. Filled out from reference TRBV14 and TRBJ2-7, the complete variable domain reads EAGVTQFPSHSVIEKGQTVTLRCDPISGHDNLYWYRRVMGKEIKFLLHFVKESKQDESGMPNNRFLAERTGGTYSTLKVQPAELEDSGVYFCASSQDLTYEQYFGPGTRLTVT.

J is TRBJ1-2 and V is TRBV6-1; a possible D gene is TRBD1 (5 bases). Trimming cost V 0 bases and J 6 bases, with 14 bases left between them. In germline, CDR1 is MNHNS, CDR2 SASEGT. The CDR3 consists of 15 residues. The CDR3 spells CASSEAQPLGDGYTF. The CDR3 DNA reads TGTGCCAGCAGTGAAGCACAGCCACTAGGGGATGGCTACACCTTC.

The chain employs TRBV28 and TRBJ2-3, with 13 positions matching TRBD2. The CDR3 spans 21 residues. The germline CDR1 and CDR2 sequences are MDHEN and SYDVKM. V lost 2 bases, J lost 0 bases, and 14 bases stayed unmatched. The CDR3 nucleotides read TGTGCCAGCAGTTTACCCGGACTAGCGGGGGCGTTTGGCGCTAGCACAGATACGCAGTATTTT. As protein: CASSLPGLAGAFGASTDTQYF.

To note about this clone: Different DNA sequences within this sample yield the same CDR3. The genes are TRBV5-1 and TRBJ2-7; the D gene is possibly TRBD2 (5 bases). The V gene's germline CDR1 is SGHRS and CDR2 YFSETQ. The CDR3 loop spans 12 amino acids. The V end was cut by 4 bases, the J end by 4 bases, with 9 bases between. The CDR3: CASSLEGYEQYF. DNA for the CDR3: TGCGCCAGCAGCCTCGAGGGTTACGAGCAGTACTTC.

The chain uses TRBV28 and TRBJ1-2, with D perhaps TRBD1 (6 bases). The CDR3 length is 13 residues. Trimming shortened V by 5 bases and J by 4 bases, and 11 bases separated the two germline ends. Germline V gives CDR1 MDHEN, CDR2 SYDVKM. The CDR3 region is CASSDGTSYGYTF. The CDR3, as DNA: TGTGCCAGCAGTGACGGGACATCCTATGGCTACACCTTC.

The chain combines TRBV2 with TRBJ1-3; D is unclear. The CDR3 extends over 10 amino acids. Trimming left V 8 bases short and J 1 base short, with 0 bases between. Germline V gene sequence: CDR1 SNHLY, CDR2 FYNNEI. The DNA of the CDR3 is TGTGCCAGCTCTGGAAACACCATATATTTT. It encodes CASSGNTIYF.

This chain uses TRBV28 with TRBJ2-3, with 9 bases identical to TRBD1. CDR3 length: 14 amino acids. Germline V gene data show CDR1 as MDHEN and CDR2 as SYDVKM. V lost 5 bases, J lost 3 bases, and 3 bases stayed unmatched. The CDR3 nucleotides are TGTGCCAGCAGTCCCGGGACAGGGACAGATACGCAGTATTTT. Protein sequence: CASSPGTGTDTQYF.

As regards this clone: The identical CDR3 is also encoded by other nucleotide sequences in the sample. CDR3 sequence (DNA): TGCGCCAGCAGCTCGACAGGATACACTGAAGCTTTCTTT. This translates into CASSSTGYTEAFF. The rearrangement uses TRBV5-1 and TRBJ1-1; D may be TRBD1 (6 bases). This CDR3 spans 13 amino acids. Germline CDR1 and CDR2: SGHRS and YFSETQ. The V gene lost 3 bases and the J gene lost 3 bases, with 9 bases spanning the gap.

Only one count was recorded for this clone. This chain connects TRBV6-5 to TRBJ1-2; D gene uncertain. The CDR3 runs to 13 residues. The V gene lost 2 bases and the J gene lost 7 bases, with 11 bases spanning the gap. The germline V gene encodes CDR1 MNHEY and CDR2 SVGAGI. The CDR3: CASSYQDLGGYTF. DNA of the CDR3: TGTGCCAGCAGTTACCAGGATCTAGGTGGCTACACCTTC.

This clone was picked up a small number of times. The CDR3, as DNA: TGTGCCAGCAGCTGGAGCACAGATACGCAGTATTTT. Its translation is CASSWSTDTQYF. The V call is TRBV5-6, the J call TRBJ2-3; D unresolved. The CDR3 totals 12 residues. Trimming pared 3 bases from V and 0 bases from J, leaving 2 bases between. Germline CDR1 is SGHDT and CDR2 is YYEEEE. Using reference TRBV5-6 and TRBJ2-3 for the parts outside the CDR3, the full variable domain is DAGVTQSPTHLIKTRGQQVTLRCSPKSGHDTVSWYQQALGQGPQFIFQYYEEEERQRGNFPDRFSGHQFPNYSSELNVNALLLGDSALYLCASSWSTDTQYFGPGTRLTVL.

This rearrangement joins TRBV5-8 to TRBJ2-7; TRBD2 matches at 9 bases. The CDR3 has 14 residues. The ends lost 0 bases at V and 6 bases at J; junction bases unmatched: 4. Per the germline V gene, CDR1 is SGHTS and CDR2 is YDEGEE. CDR3 coding DNA: TGTGCCAGCAGCTTGGACTTAGCGGGAGTCGAGCAGTACTTC. Its translation: CASSLDLAGVEQYF.

CDR3 loop: CASSSGDISGGELFF. CDR3 in DNA: TGTGCCAGCAGCTCCGGGGACATCTCAGGCGGGGAGCTGTTTTTT. The chain links TRBV5-6 to TRBJ2-2, with TRBD1 as a possible D gene (6 bases). This CDR3 spans 15 amino acids. Germline CDR1 SGHDT, CDR2 YYEEEE. Trimming removed 3 bases at V and 7 bases at J, with 16 bases between.

J is TRBJ2-7 and V is TRBV27; TRBD2 might be the D (5 bases). The germline CDR1 and CDR2 sequences are MNHEY and SMNVEV (reference sequence). The CDR3 spans 16 residues. Trimming stripped 5 bases from V and 2 bases from J, with 19 bases between. The CDR3 here is CASSDLPRDLPYEQYF. As DNA, the CDR3 is TGTGCCAGCAGTGACTTGCCCCGGGATTTGCCCTACGAGCAGTACTTC.

This chain joins TRBV4-1 and TRBJ1-1; weak D call: TRBD1 (5 bases). The CDR3 runs 15 residues. V shed 3 bases and J shed 4 bases, with 15 bases lying between them. Germline V gene data show CDR1 as MGHRA and CDR2 as YSYEKL. The CDR3 spells CASSHRGKGSTEAFF. The DNA for the CDR3 is TGCGCCAGCAGCCACCGGGGGAAGGGGAGCACTGAAGCTTTCTTT.

The chain recombines TRBV7-9 with TRBJ2-1, with D uncertain. In germline, CDR1 is SEHNR, CDR2 FQNEAQ (reference sequence). Trimming cost V 4 bases and J 4 bases, with 17 bases left between them. The CDR3 spans 16 residues. CDR3 nucleotides: TGTGCCAGCAGCTCTGCGGCCATACCACAATACAATGAGCAGTTCTTC. It is translated as CASSSAAIPQYNEQFF. The variable domain in full, completed from reference TRBV7-9 and TRBJ2-1, reads DTGVSQNPRHKITKRGQNVTFRCDPISEHNRLYWYRQTLGQGPEFLTYFQNEAQLEKSRLLSDRFSAERPKGSFSTLEIQRTEQGDSAMYLCASSSAAIPQYNEQFFGPGTRLTVL.

This clone was counted once. The gene calls are TRBV30 and TRBJ2-1; 13 nucleotides align to TRBD2. The germline CDR1 and CDR2 sequences are GTSNPN and SVGIG (reference sequence). The V gene end was trimmed by 4 bases and the J gene end by 1 base; junction bases not matched to a gene: 7. The CDR3 length is 17 residues. The DNA of the CDR3 is TGTGCCTGGACCGGACTAGCGGGGGAGGTTTCCTACAATGAGCAGTTCTTC. Protein product: CAWTGLAGEVSYNEQFF. The variable domain in full, completed from reference TRBV30 and TRBJ2-1, reads SQTIHQWPATLVQPVGSPLSLECTVEGTSNPNLYWYRQAAGRGLQLLFYSVGIGQISSEVPQNLSASRPQDRQFILSSKKLLLSDSGFYLCAWTGLAGEVSYNEQFFGPGTRLTVL.

This chain uses TRBV5-8 with TRBJ2-1; no definite D call. Between the trimmed V and J ends, which lost 2 bases and 3 bases, there was a span of 9 bases. The length of the CDR3 is 14 residues. Looked up from germline, CDR1 is SGHTS and CDR2 is YDEGEE. The CDR3 loop is CASSFSRGYNEQFF. DNA for the CDR3: TGTGCCAGCAGCTTCTCGAGAGGCTACAATGAGCAGTTCTTC.

Concerning this clone itself: Other nucleotide sequences in the sample specify the same CDR3. The gene calls are TRBV19 and TRBJ2-7; perhaps TRBD1 as D (6 bases). Trimming shortened V by 6 bases and J by 5 bases, and 11 bases separated the two germline ends. The CDR3 sequence is 12 residues long. Germline lookup yields CDR1 LNHDA and CDR2 SQIVND (reference sequence). The CDR3 loop reads CASSPKGDEQYF. As DNA, the CDR3 is TGTGCCAGTAGCCCAAAGGGGGACGAGCAGTACTTC.

This clone was detected once. The rearrangement links TRBV2 to TRBJ2-1; D gene ambiguous. In germline, CDR1 is SNHLY, CDR2 FYNNEI. This CDR3 is built from 15 residues. The V end was cut by 1 base, the J end by 5 bases, with 12 bases between. This chain's CDR3 is CASSEGAPYNNEQFF. CDR3 in DNA: TGTGCCAGCAGTGAAGGAGCGCCCTATAACAATGAGCAGTTCTTC.

This rearrangement joins TRBV29-1 to TRBJ1-2; no reliable D call. CDR1 and CDR2 from the germline V gene are SQVTM and ANQGSEA. The length of the CDR3 is 14 residues. V lost 6 bases to trimming and J lost 4 bases, with 18 bases between them. In DNA form, the CDR3 reads TGCAGCGTGGAGTCCGGACTAGAGATCTATGGCTACACCTTC. It codes for CSVESGLEIYGYTF.

The gene calls are TRBV6-5 and TRBJ1-1; no reliable D call. The V gene lost 4 bases and the J gene lost 1 base, with 7 bases spanning the gap. The CDR3 covers 13 residues. Looked up from germline, CDR1 is MNHEY and CDR2 is SVGAGI. The CDR3 DNA sequence: TGTGCCAGCAGTTTCTGGAAGAACACTGAAGCTTTCTTT. Translation gives CASSFWKNTEAFF.

The gene calls are TRBV9 and TRBJ2-3; 10 nucleotides agree with TRBD1. CDR1 SGDLS and CDR2 YYNGEE come from the germline V gene. The CDR3 spans 17 residues. V lost 0 bases to trimming and J lost 4 bases; unmatched junction nucleotides: 8. CDR3: CASSVVDWDRGPDTQYF. The CDR3 DNA is TGTGCCAGCAGCGTAGTCGATTGGGACAGGGGCCCAGATACGCAGTATTTT.

This rearrangement joins TRBV4-3 to TRBJ1-6; 7 bases line up with TRBD1. Trimming cost V 6 bases and J 5 bases; bases outside gene matches: 13. The germline V gene has CDR1 LGHNA and CDR2 YSLEER. The length of the CDR3 is 17 residues. The CDR3 sequence: CASSRLHPGTDNSPLHF. CDR3 bases: TGCGCCAGCAGTCGACTGCATCCCGGGACAGATAATTCACCCCTCCACTTT.

Concerning this clone itself: Within the sample, other DNA sequences also encode this same CDR3. The CDR3 DNA reads TGTGCCAGCAGCCTCGGACAGGGAGCGAACACTGAAGCTTTCTTT. Protein product: CASSLGQGANTEAFF. The chain links TRBV7-9 to TRBJ1-1, with 8 bases matching TRBD1. CDR3 length: 15 residues. CDR1 is SEHNR, CDR2 FQNEAQ, per germline (reference sequence). Trimming at V came to 5 bases and at J to 1 base, leaving 6 bases not matched to a gene.

This chain joins TRBV2 and TRBJ1-4; D may be TRBD1 (6 bases). Trimming removed 2 bases at V and 3 bases at J, with 13 bases between. Germline lookup yields CDR1 SNHLY and CDR2 FYNNEI. The CDR3 spans 16 residues. CDR3 protein: CASSEYPPGANEKLFF. In DNA, the CDR3 is TGTGCCAGCAGTGAATATCCCCCAGGGGCTAATGAAAAACTGTTTTTT.

The J gene is TRBJ1-1, the V gene TRBV7-9; a possible D gene is TRBD1 (5 bases). From germline, CDR1 is SEHNR and CDR2 FQNEAQ (reference sequence). The V end was cut by 3 bases, the J end by 1 base, with 12 bases between. The CDR3 length is 15 residues. Here the CDR3 DNA reads TGTGCCAGCAGCTTTGCCTCCGGGGGGAACACTGAAGCTTTCTTT. Its protein is CASSFASGGNTEAFF.

V is TRBV11-2 and J is TRBJ2-5; D may be TRBD2 (6 bases). CDR3 length: 16 residues. The V gene lost 0 bases and the J gene lost 2 bases, with 13 bases spanning the gap. The germline V gene encodes CDR1 SGHAT and CDR2 FQNNGV. The CDR3 loop is CASSLEMQGGQETQYF. Here the CDR3 DNA reads TGTGCCAGCAGCTTAGAGATGCAGGGAGGTCAAGAGACCCAGTACTTC.